This TCR beta chain is drawn from a study of control samples from healthy donors and cancer patients. Sequenced by immunoSEQ multiplex PCR; TCRdb stores in-frame clones only, minus some. The table records 100,000 to 150,000 clones, around 90% of them present only once. This CDR3 comprises 15 residues. J was trimmed by 3 bases and V by 8 bases; bases with no gene match: 7. Germline assignment: CDR1 MNHEY and CDR2 SVGAGI. The receptor was derived from a man younger than 35 in good health. The sequenced sample was blood. The chain recombines TRBV6-5 with TRBJ1-3; 10 nucleotides align to TRBD1. The CDR3 loop is CASAGTGVYGNTIYF. The CDR3 bases are TGTGCCAGCGCGGGGACAGGGGTTTATGGAAACACCATATATTTT.